Following are 28 T cell receptor beta chains from one sample sequenced in a study of blood T cell repertoires in COVID-19. TCRdb keeps only in-frame clones here, not all; method: immunoSEQ multiplex PCR. In the table there are 250,000 or so clones, about four fifths of which are singletons. Sample: PBMCs or T cells enriched from blood (not recorded which). These receptors originate from a woman between 40 and 50 years old who had been exposed to COVID-19.

A word on this clone: This may come from a read error, since a much larger clone is one base off. V usage is TRBV7-9 and J usage is TRBJ2-7; D unclear. The germline V gene encodes CDR1 SEHNR and CDR2 FQNEAQ (reference sequence). The CDR3 covers 11 residues. The V end lost 5 bases, the J end lost 2 bases, and 4 bases lay between the germline ends. The CDR3 sequence is CASSLTYEQYF. The CDR3 region has the DNA TGTGCCAGCAGCCTTACCTACGAGCAGTACTTC.

The chain carries TRBV28 and TRBJ2-1; TRBD1 agrees at 8 bases. The germline V gene has CDR1 MDHEN and CDR2 SYDVKM. This CDR3 has 15 amino acids. V lost 6 bases and J lost 4; bases outside the gene matches: 8. The CDR3 is CASRDRTGLYNEQFF. The CDR3 DNA is TGTGCCAGCAGGGATCGGACAGGGTTATACAATGAGCAGTTCTTC. Filled out from reference TRBV28 and TRBJ2-1, the complete variable domain reads DVKVTQSSRYLVKRTGEKVFLECVQDMDHENMFWYRQDPGLGLRLIYFSYDVKMKEKGDIPEGYSVSREKKERFSLILESASTNQTSMYLCASRDRTGLYNEQFFGPGTRLTVL.

For this clone: Given a much more abundant clone one base away, this may be a read error. The V gene is TRBV7-3, the J gene TRBJ1-1, with D tentatively TRBD1 (5 bases). This CDR3 spans 13 amino acids. CDR1 and CDR2 (germline): SGHTA, FQGTGA. Trimming left V 5 bases short and J 1 base short, with 8 bases between. CDR3 DNA: TGTGCCAGCAGCGAAGACAGGAACACTGAAGCTTTCTTT. Protein: CASSEDRNTEAFF.

This sequence joins TRBV6-1 and TRBJ1-2, with D unclear. Germline CDR1 and CDR2: MNHNS and SASEGT. The ends were cut back, 3 bases at V and 3 bases at J, with 14 bases in the middle. CDR3 size: 15 residues. For the CDR3, the DNA is TGTGCCAGCAGTGATTTCACCCCGAGGGACTATGGCTACACCTTC. Protein: CASSDFTPRDYGYTF.

The count of this clone is one. The chain uses TRBV6-2 or TRBV6-3 and TRBJ2-1; D uncertain. The CDR3 runs to 12 residues. With 5 bases removed from V and 9 bases from J, the gap between germline ends came to 11 bases. Germline V gives CDR1 MNHEY, CDR2 SVGEGT. CDR3 coding DNA: TGTGCCAGCAGTCCCCACTCCTCTGAGCAGTTCTTC. Translating gives CASSPHSSEQFF.

The genes are TRBV9 and TRBJ1-1, with 7 bases matching TRBD1. CDR3 size: 14 residues. CDR1 is SGDLS and CDR2 is YYNGEE in the germline V gene. Trimming cost V 4 bases and J 4 bases; bases outside gene matches: 7. As DNA, the CDR3 is TGTGCCAGCAGCCCGGAGCCAGGGGGCACTGAAGCTTTCTTT. This translates into CASSPEPGGTEAFF. The variable domain in full, with the rest retrieved from reference TRBV9 and TRBJ1-1, is DSGVTQTPKHLITATGQRVTLRCSPRSGDLSVYWYQQSLDQGLQFLIQYYNGEERAKGNILERFSAQQFPDLHSELNLSSLELGDSALYFCASSPEPGGTEAFFGQGTRLTVV.

The chain employs TRBV7-8 and TRBJ2-5, with TRBD2 matching over 9 bases. V was clipped by 5 bases and J by 1 base; unmatched bases: 5. The germline V gene has CDR1 SGHVS and CDR2 FQNEAQ. The CDR3 is 15 residues long. The DNA for the CDR3 is TGTGCCAGCAGCCGAGGGACTAGCCTCCAAGAGACCCAGTACTTC. Amino acid sequence: CASSRGTSLQETQYF.

This chain connects TRBV5-1 to TRBJ1-1; 9 nucleotides agree with TRBD1. The CDR3 sequence is 15 residues long. Germline V gives CDR1 SGHRS, CDR2 YFSETQ. With V trimmed by 2 bases and J by 5 bases, 7 bases remained unmatched. CDR3 loop: CASSFTTGGKTEAFF. The CDR3 nucleotides read TGCGCCAGCAGCTTTACGACAGGGGGAAAAACTGAAGCTTTCTTT. Filled out from reference TRBV5-1 and TRBJ1-1, the complete variable domain reads KAGVTQTPRYLIKTRGQQVTLSCSPISGHRSVSWYQQTPGQGLQFLFEYFSETQRNKGNFPGRFSGRQFSNSRSEMNVSTLELGDSALYLCASSFTTGGKTEAFFGQGTRLTVV.

The chain couples TRBV6-6 to TRBJ1-1; D is perhaps TRBD1 (5 bases). Trimming shortened V by 6 bases and J by 5 bases, and 16 bases separated the two germline ends. This CDR3 spans 14 amino acids. The germline V gene has CDR1 MNHNY and CDR2 SVGAGI (reference sequence). CDR3 protein: CASSQTEGRTEAFF. The CDR3 nucleotides are TGTGCCAGCAGCCAGACGGAGGGGAGGACTGAAGCTTTCTTT.

The chain links TRBV11-2 to TRBJ1-2, with TRBD1 matching 9 bases. The germline gives CDR1 SGHAT, CDR2 FQNNGV. The trim removed 6 bases at V and 2 bases at J, leaving 4 bases unmatched. This CDR3 region has 14 residues. Here the CDR3 reads CASRSDRGNYGYTF. The CDR3 nucleotides are TGTGCCAGCAGATCGGACAGGGGAAACTATGGCTACACCTTC. Full variable domain (rest looked up from reference TRBV11-2 and TRBJ1-2): EAGVAQSPRYKIIEKRQSVAFWCNPISGHATLYWYQQILGQGPKLLIQFQNNGVVDDSQLPKDRFSAERLKGVDSTLKIQPAKLEDSAVYLCASRSDRGNYGYTFGSGTRLTVV.

CDR3 sequence reads: CASSLARDNAQPQHF. CDR3 in DNA: TGTGCCAGCAGCTTAGCCCGGGACAACGCGCAGCCCCAGCATTTT. The rearrangement joins TRBV7-2 to TRBJ1-5; perhaps TRBD1 as D (6 bases). This CDR3 is 15 amino acids long. Germline CDR1 SGHTA, CDR2 FQGNSA. V was trimmed by 0 bases and J by 7 bases, leaving 13 bases between them.

This clone was seen just once. This chain links TRBV5-5 with TRBJ1-1; D unresolved. The CDR3 has 15 residues. Germline V gene data show CDR1 as SGHKS and CDR2 as YYEKEE (reference sequence). Trimming removed 0 bases at V and 0 bases at J, with 9 bases between. CDR3 in DNA: TGTGCCAGCAGCTTGGGACAAGTGGTGAACACTGAAGCTTTCTTT. Protein sequence: CASSLGQVVNTEAFF.

The chain has TRBV4-3 and TRBJ1-1; D remains ambiguous. The ends were cut back, 4 bases at V and 1 base at J, with 10 bases in the middle. CDR1 and CDR2 (germline): LGHNA, YSLEER. The CDR3 extends over 14 amino acids. The CDR3 sequence: CASSPRGENTEAFF. Here the CDR3 DNA reads TGCGCCAGCAGCCCCCGCGGAGAGAACACTGAAGCTTTCTTT.

CDR3 sequence: CASSLPCDSGGRAREQFF. As DNA, the CDR3 is TGTGCCAGCAGCTTACCTTGCGATAGCGGGGGCCGTGCACGTGAGCAGTTCTTC. The rearrangement uses TRBV21-1 and TRBJ2-1; the table calls TRBD2, which could not be checked here. TRBV21-1 corresponds to a pseudogene. The CDR3 contains 18 residues.

This chain joins TRBV3-1 (or the pseudogene TRBV3-2) and TRBJ2-7; D might be TRBD1 (6 bases). The length of the CDR3 is 15 residues. V was pared by 4 bases and J by 3 bases, with 16 bases between. CDR1 and CDR2 from the germline V gene are LGHDT and YNNKEL (reference sequence). The CDR3 is CASSRQGQPYYEQYF. The CDR3 DNA reads TGTGCCAGCAGCCGGCAGGGACAACCCTACTACGAGCAGTACTTC.

A few counts support this clone. V and J are TRBV4-2 and TRBJ1-1, with D tentatively TRBD1 (5 bases). Germline CDR1 and CDR2: LGHNA and YNFKEQ. This CDR3 is built from 15 residues. Trimming cost V 1 base and J 1 base, with 10 bases left between them. The CDR3 loop is CASSQVGAENTEAFF. The CDR3 DNA reads TGTGCCAGCAGCCAAGTAGGGGCAGAGAACACTGAAGCTTTCTTT.

The V gene is TRBV5-1, the J gene TRBJ2-2; 9 positions agree with TRBD1. J was trimmed by 2 bases and V by 5 bases; bases with no gene match: 7. The CDR3 contains 16 residues. The V gene's germline CDR1 is SGHRS and CDR2 YFSETQ. CDR3 nucleotide sequence: TGCGCCAGCAGACCACCGGGACAGGGAAACACCGGGGAGCTGTTTTTT. This encodes CASRPPGQGNTGELFF.

This clone was counted once. V usage is TRBV5-8 and J usage is TRBJ2-5; 7 bases are a match to TRBD2. The germline V gene has CDR1 SGHTS and CDR2 YDEGEE. V shed 5 bases, J shed 1 base, and the junction held 8 bases outside the gene matches. The CDR3 has 15 amino acids. In DNA form, the CDR3 reads TGTGCCAGCAGTACGGCGGGGGACCGCCAAGAGACCCAGTACTTC. Its translation: CASSTAGDRQETQYF.

The chain joins TRBV30 to TRBJ1-1; TRBD1 aligns across 8 bases. V dropped 3 bases and J dropped 4; count of bases not matched to a gene: 1. Germline V gene sequence: CDR1 GTSNPN, CDR2 SVGIG (reference sequence). This CDR3 spans 12 amino acids. CDR3 amino acids: CAWRTGVTEAFF. The CDR3, as DNA: TGTGCCTGGAGGACAGGGGTCACTGAAGCTTTCTTT.

This chain links TRBV12-3 or TRBV12-4 with TRBJ2-1; D is possibly TRBD2 (6 bases). V lost 7 bases and J lost 8, with 12 bases in between. This CDR3 region has 12 residues. The CDR3 loop is CASTPRGDEQFF. In DNA form, the CDR3 reads TGTGCCAGCACCCCGCGGGGCGATGAGCAGTTCTTC.

The chain recombines TRBV19 with TRBJ2-1, with 9 bases lining up with TRBD2. This CDR3 has 14 amino acids. V was clipped by 5 bases and J by 7 bases; unmatched bases: 6. From germline, CDR1 is LNHDA and CDR2 SQIVND (reference sequence). The CDR3 DNA reads as TGTGCCAGTAGTGTGACTAGCGGACGAAATGAGCAGTTCTTC. Protein product: CASSVTSGRNEQFF. Full variable domain (remainder filled in from reference TRBV19 and TRBJ2-1): DGGITQSPKYLFRKEGQNVTLSCEQNLNHDAMYWYRQDPGQGLRLIYYSQIVNDFQKGDIAEGYSVSREKKESFPLTVTSAQKNPTAFYLCASSVTSGRNEQFFGPGTRLTVL.

The chain is built from TRBV9 and TRBJ2-2, with TRBD1 as a possible D gene (6 bases). V shed 1 base and J shed 4 bases, with 17 bases lying between them. The CDR3 consists of 17 residues. Per the germline V gene, CDR1 is SGDLS and CDR2 is YYNGEE. The DNA of the CDR3 is TGTGCCAGCAGCGTAAGCCCCCTCAGGGGTGGCACCGGGGAGCTGTTTTTT. As protein: CASSVSPLRGGTGELFF.

V gene TRBV5-1 combines with J gene TRBJ2-4, with a weak D call TRBD1 (6 bases). CDR1 is SGHRS and CDR2 is YFSETQ in the germline V gene. The CDR3 is 15 residues long. V was cut by 3 bases and J by 3 bases, with 13 bases left in between. This chain's CDR3 is CASSSETGYKNIQYF. CDR3 in DNA: TGCGCCAGCAGCTCGGAAACAGGGTACAAAAACATTCAGTACTTC.

This sequence joins TRBV9 and TRBJ2-2, with D possibly TRBD1 on 5 matching bases. V lost 2 bases and J lost 0, with 20 bases in between. Germline V gene data show CDR1 as SGDLS and CDR2 as YYNGEE. CDR3 length: 19 amino acids. In DNA form, the CDR3 reads TGTGCCAGCAGCGTTTTGGGGCCCCTCCTGGGGCCGAACACCGGGGAGCTGTTTTTT. It specifies CASSVLGPLLGPNTGELFF.

The chain employs TRBV6-6 and TRBJ1-3, with TRBD1 matching 7 bases. This CDR3 contains 16 residues. V gave up 5 bases and J gave up 3 bases; unmatched junction bases: 10. Per the germline V gene, CDR1 is MNHNY and CDR2 is SVGAGI (reference sequence). The CDR3 nucleotides are TGTGCCAGCAGTCGAAAAACCGGACAGGTTGGAAACACCATATATTTT. Translating it yields CASSRKTGQVGNTIYF.

The chain carries TRBV5-5 and TRBJ2-2; TRBD2 agrees at 7 bases. The CDR3 consists of 15 residues. Trimming at V came to 7 bases and at J to 4 bases, leaving 10 bases not matched to a gene. CDR1 is SGHKS and CDR2 is YYEKEE in the germline V gene (reference sequence). The CDR3 sequence is CASDLGEGFTGELFF. CDR3 nucleotide sequence: TGTGCCAGCGACCTGGGGGAGGGATTCACCGGGGAGCTGTTTTTT.

The chain carries TRBV7-2 and TRBJ1-2; TRBD1 matches 10 bases. This CDR3 is built from 15 residues. Trimming took 6 bases from V and 4 from J; bases not matched to a gene: 8. Germline CDR1 reads SGHTA; CDR2 reads FQGNSA. The CDR3 DNA reads as TGTGCCAGCAGATACGACAGGGGGCGGGCCTATGGCTACACCTTC. Translation gives CASRYDRGRAYGYTF.

The J gene is TRBJ2-1, the V gene TRBV6-1; D might be TRBD2 (5 bases). Germline V CDR1 and CDR2: MNHNS, SASEGT. The CDR3 extends over 15 amino acids. The V end lost 2 bases, the J end lost 1 base, and 9 bases lay between the germline ends. The CDR3: CASSEIAISYNEQFF. In DNA form, the CDR3 reads TGTGCCAGCAGTGAAATAGCGATATCCTACAATGAGCAGTTCTTC.